The present T cell receptor (beta chain) was sequenced within a study of blood T cell repertoires in COVID-19. Study information: There were acute and convalescent COVID-19 samples, and they came from the United States, Italy and Spain. The analysed material was cDNA or gDNA that came from T cells, B-cell-depleted T cells, or PBMCs.

This table comes from immunoSEQ multiplex PCR, and its TCRdb copy is limited to in-frame clones, with some not included. The sample has approximately 250,000 clones; over 80% are singletons. Sequenced sample: peripheral blood. This TCR was recovered from a human donor in a cohort sampled during active COVID-19.

The CDR3 DNA reads TGTGCCAGCAGAAAAGTGTGCAAATCTGGCTCAAACACCGGGGAGCTGTTTTTT. Translation: CASRKVCKSGSNTGELFF. The chain is built from TRBV21-1 and TRBJ2-2; TRBD1 is the table's D call, not checked against the DNA. TRBV21-1 is termed a pseudogene. CDR3 length: 18 residues.